This TCR beta chain appears in the sequencing data of a study of CD8 T cells in Susac syndrome. Points from the study as a whole: The authors acknowledged that the study's TCR sequencing and HLA analysis involved relatively few individuals.

To note about this clonotype: Its cognate antigen is unknown.

V was shortened by 1 base and J by 5 bases, with 11 bases between the two germline ends. The CDR3 spans 14 residues. Germline V CDR1 and CDR2: MNHEY, SMNVEV (reference sequence). Roughly 0.45 to 1 ug RNA was reverse transcribed with random hexamers. The TCR beta CDR3 was amplified by immunoSEQ multiplex PCR across 54 Vbeta, 13 Jbeta. One entry per CDR3 protein results from TCRdb running MiXCR on the immunoSEQ multiplex PCR reads. The sample records 130,000 or so distinct CDR3 sequences, roughly 89% being singletons. It was negative isolation that provided the CD8+ and CD4+ T cells, whereas TEMRA cells were enriched by FACS.

The sequence came from a human donor with multiple sclerosis. The sample was CD8+ T cells from PBMCs. The chain carries TRBV27 and TRBJ1-1; D remains unclear. CDR3 bases: TGTGCCAGCAGTTTATATCCGAGGAGGACTGAAGCTTTCTTT. This codes for CASSLYPRRTEAFF.